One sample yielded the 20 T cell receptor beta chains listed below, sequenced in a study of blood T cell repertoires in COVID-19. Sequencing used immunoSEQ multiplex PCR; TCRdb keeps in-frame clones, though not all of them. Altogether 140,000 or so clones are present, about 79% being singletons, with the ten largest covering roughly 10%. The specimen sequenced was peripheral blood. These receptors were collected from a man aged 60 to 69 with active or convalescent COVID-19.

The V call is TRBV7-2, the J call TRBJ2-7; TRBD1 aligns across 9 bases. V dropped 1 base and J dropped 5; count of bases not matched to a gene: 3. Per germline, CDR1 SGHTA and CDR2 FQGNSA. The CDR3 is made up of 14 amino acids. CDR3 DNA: TGTGCCAGCAGCTTAGGACAGGGGGTCGACGAGCAGTACTTC. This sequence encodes CASSLGQGVDEQYF.

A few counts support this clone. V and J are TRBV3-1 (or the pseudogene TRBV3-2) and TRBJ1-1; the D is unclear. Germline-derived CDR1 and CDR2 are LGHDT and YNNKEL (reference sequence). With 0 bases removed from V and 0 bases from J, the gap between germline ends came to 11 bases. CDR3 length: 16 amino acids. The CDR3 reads CASSQDRRVMNTEAFF. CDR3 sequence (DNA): TGTGCCAGCAGCCAAGATAGGAGGGTTATGAACACTGAAGCTTTCTTT.

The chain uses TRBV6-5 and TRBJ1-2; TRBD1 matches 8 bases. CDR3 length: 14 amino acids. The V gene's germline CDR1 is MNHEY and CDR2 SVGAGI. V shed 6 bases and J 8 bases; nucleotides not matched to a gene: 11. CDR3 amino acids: CASSKPSDRVGYTF. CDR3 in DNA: TGTGCCAGCAGCAAACCCTCGGACAGGGTCGGCTACACCTTC.

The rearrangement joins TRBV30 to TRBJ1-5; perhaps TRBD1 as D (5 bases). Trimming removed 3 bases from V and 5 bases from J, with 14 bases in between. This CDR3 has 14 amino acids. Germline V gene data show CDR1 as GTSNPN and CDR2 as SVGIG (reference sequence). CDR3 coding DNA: TGTGCCTGGAGAGGGGTCGGAGGGTATCAGCCCCAGCATTTT. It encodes CAWRGVGGYQPQHF.

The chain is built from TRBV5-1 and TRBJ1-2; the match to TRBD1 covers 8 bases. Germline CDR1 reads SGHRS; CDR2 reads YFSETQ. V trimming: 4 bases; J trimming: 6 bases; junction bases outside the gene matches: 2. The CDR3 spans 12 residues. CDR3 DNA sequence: TGCGCCAGCAGCCCACAGGGGGATGGCTACACCTTC. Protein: CASSPQGDGYTF.

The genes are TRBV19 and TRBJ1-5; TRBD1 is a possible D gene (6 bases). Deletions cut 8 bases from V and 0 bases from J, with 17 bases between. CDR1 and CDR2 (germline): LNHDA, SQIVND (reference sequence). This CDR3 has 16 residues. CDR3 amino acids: CASEDRTRDSNQPQHF. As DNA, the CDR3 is TGTGCCAGTGAAGACAGGACCCGGGATAGCAATCAGCCCCAGCATTTT.

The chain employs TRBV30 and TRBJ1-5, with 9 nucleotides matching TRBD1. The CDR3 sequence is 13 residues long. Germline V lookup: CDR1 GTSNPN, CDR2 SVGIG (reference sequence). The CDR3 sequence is CASDRGSNQPQHF. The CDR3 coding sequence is TGTGCATCAGACAGGGGGAGCAATCAGCCCCAGCATTTT.

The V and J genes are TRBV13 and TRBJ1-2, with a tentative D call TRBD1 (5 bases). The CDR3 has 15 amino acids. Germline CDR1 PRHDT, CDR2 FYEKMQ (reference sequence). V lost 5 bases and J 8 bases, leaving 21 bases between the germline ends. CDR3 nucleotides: TGTGCCAGCAGCAGCGGGACGCAGTTCAAGGACGGCTACACCTTC. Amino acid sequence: CASSSGTQFKDGYTF.

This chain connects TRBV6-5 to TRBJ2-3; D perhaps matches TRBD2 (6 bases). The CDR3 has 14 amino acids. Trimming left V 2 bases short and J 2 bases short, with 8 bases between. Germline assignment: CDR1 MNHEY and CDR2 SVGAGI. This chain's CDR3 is CASSYGGDTDTQYF. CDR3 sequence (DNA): TGTGCCAGCAGTTACGGCGGGGACACAGATACGCAGTATTTT.

DNA of the CDR3: TGTGCCAGTAGTATAGATCAACAGGCCTGGGGCTATGGCTACACCTTC. It is translated as CASSIDQQAWGYGYTF. The chain has TRBV19 and TRBJ1-2; maybe TRBD1 (5 bases). Germline loops: CDR1 LNHDA, CDR2 SQIVND (reference sequence). V was trimmed by 0 bases and J by 4 bases, leaving 15 bases between them. The CDR3 sequence is 16 residues long.

CDR3 in amino acids: CASSQLDRVETEAFF. DNA of the CDR3: TGCGCCAGCAGCCAACTAGACAGGGTCGAAACTGAAGCTTTCTTT. This rearrangement joins TRBV4-3 to TRBJ1-1, with 7 bases matching TRBD1. Germline V gene sequence: CDR1 LGHNA, CDR2 YSLEER. Germline trimming cut 2 bases from V and 5 bases from J; bases unmatched to any gene: 8. The CDR3 totals 15 residues.

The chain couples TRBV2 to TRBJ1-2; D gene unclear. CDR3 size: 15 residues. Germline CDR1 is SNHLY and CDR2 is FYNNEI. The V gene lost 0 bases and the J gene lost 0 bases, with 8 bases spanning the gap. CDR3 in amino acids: CASSEAGEANYGYTF. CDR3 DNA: TGTGCCAGCAGTGAAGCGGGTGAGGCTAACTATGGCTACACCTTC.

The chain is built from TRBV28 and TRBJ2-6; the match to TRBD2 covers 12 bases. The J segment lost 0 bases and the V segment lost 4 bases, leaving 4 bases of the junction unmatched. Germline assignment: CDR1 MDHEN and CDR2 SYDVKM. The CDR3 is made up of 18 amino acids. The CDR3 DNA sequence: TGTGCCAGCAGTTCGGGACTAGCGGGCCTCTCTGGGGCCAACGTCCTGACTTTC. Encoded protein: CASSSGLAGLSGANVLTF.

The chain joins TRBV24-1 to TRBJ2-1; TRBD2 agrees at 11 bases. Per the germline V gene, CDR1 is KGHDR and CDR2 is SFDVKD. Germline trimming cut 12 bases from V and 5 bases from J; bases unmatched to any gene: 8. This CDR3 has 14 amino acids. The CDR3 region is CAAATSGRNNEQFF. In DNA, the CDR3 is TGTGCCGCCGCTACTAGCGGGAGAAACAATGAGCAGTTCTTC.

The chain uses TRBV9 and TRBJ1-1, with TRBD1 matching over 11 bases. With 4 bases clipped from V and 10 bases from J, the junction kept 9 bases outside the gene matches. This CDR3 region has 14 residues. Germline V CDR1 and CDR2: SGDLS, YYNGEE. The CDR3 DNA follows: TGTGCCAGCAGCACAGGACAGGGGGCCTCGGTAGCTTTCTTT. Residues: CASSTGQGASVAFF.

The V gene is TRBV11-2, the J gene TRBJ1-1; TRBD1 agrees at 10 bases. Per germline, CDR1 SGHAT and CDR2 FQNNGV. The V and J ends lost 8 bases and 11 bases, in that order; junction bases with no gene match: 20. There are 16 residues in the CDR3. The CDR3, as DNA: TGTGCCAGCGGTCGGGGCCAGGGGACAGGGGTTGGGTTGGCTTTCTTT. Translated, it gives CASGRGQGTGVGLAFF.

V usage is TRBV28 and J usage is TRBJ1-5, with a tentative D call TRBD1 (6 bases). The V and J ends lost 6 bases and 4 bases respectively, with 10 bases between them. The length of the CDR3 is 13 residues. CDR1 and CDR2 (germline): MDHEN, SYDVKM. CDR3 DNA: TGTGCCAGCAGATGGACAGAAAATCAGCCCCAGCATTTT. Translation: CASRWTENQPQHF.

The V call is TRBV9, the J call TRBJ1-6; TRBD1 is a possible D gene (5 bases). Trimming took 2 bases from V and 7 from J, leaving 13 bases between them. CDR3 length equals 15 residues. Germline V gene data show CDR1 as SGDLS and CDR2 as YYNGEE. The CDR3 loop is CASSVTETANSPLHF. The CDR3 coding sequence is TGTGCCAGCAGCGTTACCGAGACAGCAAATTCACCCCTCCACTTT.

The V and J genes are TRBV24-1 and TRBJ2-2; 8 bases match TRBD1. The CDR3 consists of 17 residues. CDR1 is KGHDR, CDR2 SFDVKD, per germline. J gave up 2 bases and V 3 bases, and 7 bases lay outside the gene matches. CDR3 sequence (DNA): TGTGCCACCAGTGATACCCGACAGGGGATAAACACCGGGGAGCTGTTTTTT. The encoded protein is CATSDTRQGINTGELFF.

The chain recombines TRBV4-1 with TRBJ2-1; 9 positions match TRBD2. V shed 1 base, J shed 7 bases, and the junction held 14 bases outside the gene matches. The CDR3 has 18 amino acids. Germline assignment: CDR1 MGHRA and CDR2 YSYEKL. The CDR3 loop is CASSQVILVAGDKNEQFF. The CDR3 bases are TGCGCCAGCAGCCAAGTAATCCTTGTAGCGGGAGATAAAAATGAGCAGTTCTTC.